The sequence of this T cell receptor (beta chain) was determined in a study of blood T cell repertoires in COVID-19. This clone was counted once. Germline loops: CDR1 MDHEN, CDR2 SYDVKM. The V and J ends lost 4 bases and 2 bases, in that order; junction bases with no gene match: 7. The CDR3 runs 15 residues. Produced via immunoSEQ multiplex PCR; TCRdb's table is partial and in-frame only. The table records 220,000 or so clones, 90% of them present only once. The sequence was obtained from a man aged 45-60 years who had been exposed to COVID-19. The chain joins TRBV28 to TRBJ1-1; 7 nucleotides match TRBD1. The material sequenced was PBMCs or T cells enriched from blood (not recorded which). This CDR3 reads CASSWGGQANTEAFF. Here the CDR3 DNA reads TGTGCCAGCAGTTGGGGAGGACAGGCTAACACTGAAGCTTTCTTT.